These 3 T cell receptor beta chains share one sample of origin, sequenced in a study of T cell responses to AZD1222 COVID-19 vaccine. Assay used: immunoSEQ multiplex PCR; TCRdb lists only in-frame clones, some missing. The sample lists 87,000 or so clones; around 91% were seen once. The sample here was peripheral blood, taken on day 0 of AZD1222 vaccination. The receptors stem from an adult in good health.

This clone was recorded a few times. The rearrangement links TRBV18 to TRBJ2-2; 8 bases fit TRBD1. The CDR3 loop spans 16 amino acids. The J segment lost 0 bases and the V segment lost 2 bases, leaving 2 bases of the junction unmatched. The germline V gene has CDR1 KGHSH and CDR2 LQKENI. CDR3 amino acids: CASSPGQGSNTGELFF. The DNA for the CDR3 is TGTGCCAGCTCACCAGGACAGGGATCGAACACCGGGGAGCTGTTTTTT.

This rearrangement joins TRBV6-6 to TRBJ2-1; 13 nucleotides match TRBD2. This CDR3 is built from 15 residues. Germline V gene data show CDR1 as MNHNY and CDR2 as SVGAGI (reference sequence). The V gene end was trimmed by 4 bases and the J gene end by 9 bases; junction bases not matched to a gene: 6. This chain's CDR3 is CASSSGTSGVSEQFF. CDR3 DNA: TGTGCCAGCAGTTCCGGGACTAGCGGGGTGAGTGAGCAGTTCTTC.

The gene calls are TRBV27 and TRBJ1-6; 9 nucleotides agree with TRBD1. CDR1 MNHEY and CDR2 SMNVEV come from the germline V gene (reference sequence). The CDR3 loop spans 16 amino acids. With 1 base clipped from V and 9 bases from J, the junction kept 7 bases outside the gene matches. The CDR3 reads CASSLWGGQGVSPLHF. The DNA for the CDR3 is TGTGCCAGCAGTTTATGGGGGGGACAGGGAGTTTCACCCCTCCACTTT.